This T cell receptor beta chain was captured in a study of shared clonotypes between healthy human individuals. The CDR3 consists of 17 residues. Of note for this clone: The antigen is not known.

Whole-study findings and limits: Shared clonotypes across all four donors exceeded non-shared ones in generation probability. A small donor pool kept down the genetic and exposure-history diversity that was represented.

It was CD45RO-negative cells, positively selected for CCR7, that made up naive CD8 cells, with terminally differentiated effector memory CD45RA+ cells excluded. This was a deep-level run. The protocol was immunoSEQ multiplex PCR, while the TCRdb copy is restricted to in-frame clones and leaves out a portion. Among about 2 million clones listed, 85% to 95% were seen once. This sequence joins TRBV21-1 and TRBJ1-1; no check of the table's D call, TRBD1, against the DNA was made. TRBV21-1 is a recognized pseudogene. The sequencing input was naive CD8+ T cells sorted from blood. The sequence was collected from a man aged 18 to 30 in good health. Here the CDR3 reads CASSKSGAGGLRTEAFF. DNA for the CDR3: TGTGCCAGCAGCAAATCTGGGGCAGGGGGCCTTAGAACTGAAGCTTTCTTT.